Given below is one T cell receptor (beta chain) in context. Original processing methods: Reference gene primer amplification yielded estimated nucleated cell counts. The protocol was immunoSEQ multiplex PCR, while the TCRdb copy is restricted to in-frame clones and leaves out a portion. The DNA gave D and trimming, while V, J and clone size come from that table. The data contain roughly 300,000 clones, 65% to 90% of them singletons. The sample is drawn from a study of blood T cell repertoires in COVID-19. Study-level background: PBMCs, B-cell-depleted T cells, or T cells provided the cDNA or gDNA that made up the material.

J lost 5 bases, V lost 2 bases, and 3 bases had no gene match. The CDR3 has 14 residues. The chain carries TRBV23-1 and TRBJ1-3; 7 positions match TRBD1. TRBV23-1 is an ORF for which the function is uncertain. Sample: peripheral blood. The receptor comes from a woman aged 55-69 years with active or convalescent COVID-19. As DNA, the CDR3 is TGCGCCAGCAGTCAAGGGACAGACAGAAACACCATATATTTT. Encoded protein: CASSQGTDRNTIYF.